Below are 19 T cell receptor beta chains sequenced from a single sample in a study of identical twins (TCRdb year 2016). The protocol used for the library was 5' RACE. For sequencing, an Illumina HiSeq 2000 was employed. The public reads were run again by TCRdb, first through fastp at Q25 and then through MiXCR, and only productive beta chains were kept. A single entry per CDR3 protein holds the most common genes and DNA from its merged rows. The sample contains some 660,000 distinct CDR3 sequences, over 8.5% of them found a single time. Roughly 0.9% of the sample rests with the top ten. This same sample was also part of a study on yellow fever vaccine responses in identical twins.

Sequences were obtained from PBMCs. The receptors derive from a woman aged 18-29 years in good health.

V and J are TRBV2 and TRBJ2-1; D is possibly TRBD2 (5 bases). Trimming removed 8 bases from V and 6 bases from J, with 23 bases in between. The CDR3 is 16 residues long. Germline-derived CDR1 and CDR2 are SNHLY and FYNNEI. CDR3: CASLVEISGGGNEQFF. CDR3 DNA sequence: TGTGCCAGCCTAGTAGAAATCAGCGGCGGCGGCAATGAGCAGTTCTTC.

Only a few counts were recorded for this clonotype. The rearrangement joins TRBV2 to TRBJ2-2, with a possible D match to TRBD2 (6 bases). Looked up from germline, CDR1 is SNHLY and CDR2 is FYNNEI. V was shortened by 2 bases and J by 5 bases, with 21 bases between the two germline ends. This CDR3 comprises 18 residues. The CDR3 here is CASSEFPPGPGGTGELFF. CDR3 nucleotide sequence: TGTGCCAGCAGTGAATTTCCTCCGGGGCCTGGAGGGACCGGGGAGCTGTTTTTT.

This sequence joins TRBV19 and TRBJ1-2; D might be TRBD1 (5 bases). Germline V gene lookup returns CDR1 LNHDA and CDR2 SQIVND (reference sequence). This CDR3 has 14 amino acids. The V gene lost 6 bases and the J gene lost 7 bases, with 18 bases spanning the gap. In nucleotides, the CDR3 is TGTGCCAGTAGAAGGCCCGGCAGGGAGTCTGGCTACACCTTC. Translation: CASRRPGRESGYTF.

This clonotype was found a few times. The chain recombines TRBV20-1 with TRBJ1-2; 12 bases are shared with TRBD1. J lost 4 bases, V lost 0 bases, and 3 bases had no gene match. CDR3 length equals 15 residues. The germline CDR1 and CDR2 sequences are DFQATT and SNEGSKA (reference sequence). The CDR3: CSAREGQGAFYGYTF. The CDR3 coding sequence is TGCAGTGCTAGAGAGGGACAGGGGGCTTTCTATGGCTACACCTTC.

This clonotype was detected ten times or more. CDR3 nucleotides: TGTGCCAGCAGCCAAGGGGGAAATCAGCCCCAGCATTTT. Encoded protein: CASSQGGNQPQHF. This chain uses TRBV3-1 with TRBJ1-5; D remains unclear. The CDR3 is 13 residues long. The V end lost 1 base, the J end lost 4 bases, and 5 bases lay between the germline ends. Germline CDR1 reads LGHDT; CDR2 reads YNNKEL (reference sequence). Full variable domain (rest looked up from reference TRBV3-1 and TRBJ1-5): DTAVSQTPKYLVTQMGNDKSIKCEQNLGHDTMYWYKQDSKKFLKIMFSYNNKELIINETVPNRFSPKSPDKAHLNLHINSLELGDSAVYFCASSQGGNQPQHFGDGTRLSIL.

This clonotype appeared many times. The CDR3 spells CSARDVSRYNEQFF. CDR3 DNA sequence: TGCAGTGCTAGAGATGTGTCCAGGTACAATGAGCAGTTCTTC. J is TRBJ2-1 and V is TRBV20-1; D is undetermined. This CDR3 region has 14 residues. Trimming removed 0 bases from V and 4 bases from J, with 10 bases in between. Germline loops: CDR1 DFQATT, CDR2 SNEGSKA (reference sequence).

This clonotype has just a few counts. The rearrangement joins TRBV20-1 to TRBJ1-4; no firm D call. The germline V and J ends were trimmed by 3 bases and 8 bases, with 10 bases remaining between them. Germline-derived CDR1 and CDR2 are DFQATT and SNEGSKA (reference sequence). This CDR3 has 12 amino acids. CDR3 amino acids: CSARAMEEKLFF. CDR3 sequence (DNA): TGCAGTGCTAGGGCCATGGAGGAAAAACTGTTTTTT.

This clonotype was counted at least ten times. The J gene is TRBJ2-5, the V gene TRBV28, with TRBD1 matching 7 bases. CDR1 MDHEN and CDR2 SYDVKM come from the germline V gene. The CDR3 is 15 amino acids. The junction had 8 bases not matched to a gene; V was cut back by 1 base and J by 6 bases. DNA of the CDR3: TGTGCCAGCAGTTTATTACAGGGGCCCCGGAAGACCCAGTACTTC. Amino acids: CASSLLQGPRKTQYF.

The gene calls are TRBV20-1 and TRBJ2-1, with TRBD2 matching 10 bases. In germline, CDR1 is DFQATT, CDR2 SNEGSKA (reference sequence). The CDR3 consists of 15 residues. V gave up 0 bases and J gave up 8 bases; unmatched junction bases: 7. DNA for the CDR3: TGCAGTGCTAGAGATCACAGCGGGGGGGCCCATGAGCAGTTCTTC. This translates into CSARDHSGGAHEQFF.

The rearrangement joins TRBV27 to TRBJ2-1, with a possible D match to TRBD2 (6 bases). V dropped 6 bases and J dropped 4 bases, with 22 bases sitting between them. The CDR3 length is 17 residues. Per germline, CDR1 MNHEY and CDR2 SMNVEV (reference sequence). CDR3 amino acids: CASSHEILATPYNEQFF. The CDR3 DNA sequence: TGTGCCAGCAGCCACGAAATACTAGCCACCCCGTACAATGAGCAGTTCTTC.

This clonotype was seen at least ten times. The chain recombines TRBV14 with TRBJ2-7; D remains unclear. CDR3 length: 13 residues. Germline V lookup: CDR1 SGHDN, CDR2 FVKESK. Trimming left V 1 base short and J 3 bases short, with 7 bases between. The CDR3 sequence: CASSQGHYYEQYF. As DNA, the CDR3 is TGTGCCAGCAGCCAAGGGCACTACTACGAGCAGTACTTC.

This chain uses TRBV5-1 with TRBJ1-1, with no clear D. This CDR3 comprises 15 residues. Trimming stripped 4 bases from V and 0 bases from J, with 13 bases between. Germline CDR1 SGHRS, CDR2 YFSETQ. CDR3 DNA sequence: TGCGCCAGCAGCCGAATACCGACGGTGAACACTGAAGCTTTCTTT. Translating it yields CASSRIPTVNTEAFF. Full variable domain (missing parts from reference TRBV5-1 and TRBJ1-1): KAGVTQTPRYLIKTRGQQVTLSCSPISGHRSVSWYQQTPGQGLQFLFEYFSETQRNKGNFPGRFSGRQFSNSRSEMNVSTLELGDSALYLCASSRIPTVNTEAFFGQGTRLTVV.

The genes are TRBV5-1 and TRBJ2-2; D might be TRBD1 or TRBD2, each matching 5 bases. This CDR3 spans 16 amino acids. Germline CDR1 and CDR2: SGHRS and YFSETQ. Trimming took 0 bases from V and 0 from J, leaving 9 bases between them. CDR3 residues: CASSLEGPSNTGELFF. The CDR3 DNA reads TGCGCCAGCAGCTTGGAGGGACCGTCGAACACCGGGGAGCTGTTTTTT.

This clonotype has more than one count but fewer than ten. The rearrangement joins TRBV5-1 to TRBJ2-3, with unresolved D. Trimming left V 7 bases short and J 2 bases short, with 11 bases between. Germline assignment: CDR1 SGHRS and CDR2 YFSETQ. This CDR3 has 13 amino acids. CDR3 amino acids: CASSTPPTDTQYF. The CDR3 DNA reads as TGCGCCAGCTCGACCCCCCCCACAGATACGCAGTATTTT.

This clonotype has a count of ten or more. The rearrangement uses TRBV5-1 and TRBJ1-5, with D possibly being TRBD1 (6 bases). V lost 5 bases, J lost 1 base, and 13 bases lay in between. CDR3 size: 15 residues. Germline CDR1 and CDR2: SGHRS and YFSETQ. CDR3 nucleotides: TGCGCCAGCAGAGAGGGGGTCGGGAGCAATCAGCCCCAGCATTTT. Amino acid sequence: CASREGVGSNQPQHF. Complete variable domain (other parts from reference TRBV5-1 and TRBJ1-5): KAGVTQTPRYLIKTRGQQVTLSCSPISGHRSVSWYQQTPGQGLQFLFEYFSETQRNKGNFPGRFSGRQFSNSRSEMNVSTLELGDSALYLCASREGVGSNQPQHFGDGTRLSIL.

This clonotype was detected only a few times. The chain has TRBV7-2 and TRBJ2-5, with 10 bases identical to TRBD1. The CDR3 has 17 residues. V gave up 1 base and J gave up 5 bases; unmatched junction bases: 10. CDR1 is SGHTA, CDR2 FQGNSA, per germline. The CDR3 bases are TGTGCCAGCAGCTTAGGGATGGGGACAGGGGTAGGGGAGACCCAGTACTTC. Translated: CASSLGMGTGVGETQYF.

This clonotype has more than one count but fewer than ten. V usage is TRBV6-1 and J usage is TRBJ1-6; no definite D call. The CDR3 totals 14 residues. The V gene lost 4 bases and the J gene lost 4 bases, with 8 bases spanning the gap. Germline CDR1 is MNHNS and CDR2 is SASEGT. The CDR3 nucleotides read TGTGCCAGCAGTGGACAAGTATATAATTCACCCCTCCACTTT. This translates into CASSGQVYNSPLHF.

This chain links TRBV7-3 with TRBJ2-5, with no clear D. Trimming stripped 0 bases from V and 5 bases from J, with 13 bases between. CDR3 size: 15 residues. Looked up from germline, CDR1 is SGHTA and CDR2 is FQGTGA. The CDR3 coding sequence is TGTGCCAGCAGCTTAACTTTAGATCCCCTGGAGACCCAGTACTTC. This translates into CASSLTLDPLETQYF.

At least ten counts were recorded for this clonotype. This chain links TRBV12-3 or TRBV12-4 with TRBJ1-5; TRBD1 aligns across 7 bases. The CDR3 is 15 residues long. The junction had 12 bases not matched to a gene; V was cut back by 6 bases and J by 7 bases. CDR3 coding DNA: TGTGCCAGCAGCAAGATGGTGCCAGGGGGGCAGCCCCAGCATTTT. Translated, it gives CASSKMVPGGQPQHF.